The clone carrying this TCR beta chain was observed a few times. Stated time point: patch test 3, about 24 weeks after DPC sensitization. Treatment indicated: therapeutic diphenylcyclopropenone sensitization with weekly scalp DPC. Library preparation tagged each individual cDNA molecule with a unique molecular identifier. Each CDR3 protein gets one entry after TCRdb re-called the RACE reads with MiXCR. The sample yields 95,000 to 150,000 distinct CDR3 sequences, around 11% seen once. This sample is drawn from a study of human T cells and chemical hapten exposure. The sequencing used whole blood, collected in connection with sensitization to the hapten diphenylcyclopropenone (DPC). This TCR was recovered from a woman aged 50 to 60 with alopecia areata. Some clones in this sample may be carry-over from other donors' samples.

CDR3 protein: CSARDVGRNTQYF. In nucleotides, the CDR3 is TGCAGTGCTAGAGATGTCGGGAGAAATACGCAGTATTTT. This sequence joins TRBV20-1 and TRBJ2-3; tentative D call: TRBD2 (6 bases). Germline loops: CDR1 DFQATT, CDR2 SNEGSKA (reference sequence). The CDR3 loop spans 13 amino acids. Trimming cost V 0 bases and J 7 bases, with 11 bases left between them.